A single sample is the source of the 32 T cell receptor beta chains below, sequenced in a study of blood T cell repertoires in COVID-19. Clones were sequenced by immunoSEQ multiplex PCR, and TCRdb holds only the in-frame ones, with some missing. The sample has hundreds of thousands of clones, about 84% seen once. Source material: peripheral blood. The receptors here all came from a woman older than 75 with COVID-19, enrolled during active disease.

Notes on this clone: Other DNA sequences in this sample translate to the same CDR3. The chain carries TRBV19 and TRBJ2-5; the match to TRBD2 covers 8 bases. With 8 bases clipped from V and 5 bases from J, the junction kept 1 base outside the gene matches. The germline gives CDR1 LNHDA, CDR2 SQIVND (reference sequence). CDR3 size: 11 residues. The CDR3 region has the DNA TGTGCCAGTTCGGGGGGGGAGACCCAGTACTTC. Translating it yields CASSGGETQYF.

Notes on this clone: The junction and the germline gene differ at one end; a read error may be behind it. The chain carries TRBV7-7 and TRBJ2-2; 15 bases line up with TRBD2. CDR1 is SSHAT and CDR2 is FNYEAQ in the germline V gene (reference sequence). This CDR3 contains 18 residues. The CDR3 region is CASSPGLAGGLVTGELFF. The CDR3 nucleotides read TGTGCTAGCAGCCCCGGACTAGCGGGGGGGCTGGTCACCGGGGAGCTGTTTTTT.

J is TRBJ2-1 and V is TRBV11-2; D is ambiguous. Trimming left V 1 base short and J 9 bases short, with 7 bases between. Germline values: CDR1 SGHAT, CDR2 FQNNGV. The CDR3 contains 12 residues. CDR3 loop: CASSLVPGEQFF. DNA of the CDR3: TGTGCCAGCAGCTTAGTCCCGGGTGAGCAGTTCTTC.

The chain is built from TRBV5-1 and TRBJ1-1; the D is unclear. The germline V gene encodes CDR1 SGHRS and CDR2 YFSETQ. The CDR3 sequence is 17 residues long. V lost 6 bases, J lost 0 bases, and 21 bases lay in between. CDR3 nucleotides: TGCGCCAGCAAGGGAATCGGGAGTTCCGGCATGAACACTGAAGCTTTCTTT. This translates into CASKGIGSSGMNTEAFF.

The chain recombines TRBV28 with TRBJ2-7; 7 bases fit TRBD1. This CDR3 has 14 amino acids. V shed 6 bases and J 3 bases; nucleotides not matched to a gene: 8. Germline V gives CDR1 MDHEN, CDR2 SYDVKM. The CDR3 reads CASSPGTEYYEQYF. The CDR3 DNA reads as TGTGCCAGCAGCCCCGGGACAGAGTACTACGAGCAGTACTTC.

The V call is TRBV6-2 or TRBV6-3, the J call TRBJ1-1, with D unresolved. V dropped 0 bases and J dropped 6 bases, with 5 bases sitting between them. Germline CDR1 reads MNHEY; CDR2 reads SVGEGT. The CDR3 is made up of 12 amino acids. CDR3 protein: CASSYSIAEAFF. CDR3 nucleotide sequence: TGTGCCAGCAGTTACTCGATAGCTGAAGCTTTCTTT.

This clone came up once. The CDR3 bases are TGTGCCAGCAGCCTCCGACAGGAAAACTATGGCTACACCTTC. Encoded protein: CASSLRQENYGYTF. The J gene is TRBJ1-2, the V gene TRBV6-2 or TRBV6-3, with D possibly being TRBD1 (6 bases). V shed 6 bases and J shed 2 bases, with 13 bases lying between them. This CDR3 is 14 amino acids long. Germline-derived CDR1 and CDR2 are MNHEY and SVGEGT.

The genes are TRBV5-1 and TRBJ2-3, with TRBD1 identical over 11 bases. This CDR3 is built from 16 residues. The J segment lost 5 bases and the V segment lost 4 bases, leaving 9 bases of the junction unmatched. The germline gives CDR1 SGHRS, CDR2 YFSETQ. The CDR3 sequence is CASSAGQGVRIDTQYF. The CDR3 nucleotides read TGCGCCAGCAGCGCGGGACAGGGGGTAAGGATAGATACGCAGTATTTT.

The genes are TRBV5-1 and TRBJ1-1; 8 bases are a match to TRBD1. The CDR3 totals 15 residues. CDR1 is SGHRS and CDR2 is YFSETQ in the germline V gene. Losses at the gene ends were 4 bases for V and 3 bases for J; bases not matched to a gene: 8. The CDR3 DNA reads as TGCGCCAGCAGCATCCAGGGGGCTGGGGACACTGAAGCTTTCTTT. Its translation is CASSIQGAGDTEAFF.

The gene calls are TRBV10-1 and TRBJ1-6; no clear D. V was trimmed by 6 bases and J by 7 bases, leaving 10 bases between them. The germline V gene encodes CDR1 WNHNN and CDR2 SYGVQD (reference sequence). The CDR3 is 13 amino acids. The CDR3 nucleotides are TGCGCCAGCAGCGGGTCGGGGAATTCACCCCTCCACTTT. This gives the protein CASSGSGNSPLHF.

V usage is TRBV21-1 and J usage is TRBJ1-5. TRBV21-1 is classified as a pseudogene. The CDR3 spans 14 residues. The CDR3 sequence is CASSKDFAGQPQHF. CDR3 nucleotide sequence: TGTGCCAGCAGCAAAGATTTTGCCGGGCAGCCCCAGCATTTT.

The chain joins TRBV28 to TRBJ1-5; D call uncertain. This CDR3 contains 13 residues. Looked up from germline, CDR1 is MDHEN and CDR2 is SYDVKM. The CDR3 DNA sequence: TGTGCGCTACAGCAGAATAGCAATCAGCCCCAGCATTTT. It translates to CALQQNSNQPQHF.

V is TRBV5-6 and J is TRBJ1-4, with no clear D. CDR3 length equals 13 residues. Germline V CDR1 and CDR2: SGHDT, YYEEEE. Trimming took 0 bases from V and 6 from J, leaving 6 bases between them. The CDR3 region is CASSLGSYEKLFF. The CDR3 DNA reads as TGTGCCAGCAGCTTGGGCAGTTATGAAAAACTGTTTTTT.

The chain carries TRBV7-2 and TRBJ1-6; 8 bases align to TRBD1. The germline gives CDR1 SGHTA, CDR2 FQGNSA. The J segment lost 6 bases and the V segment lost 4 bases, leaving 5 bases of the junction unmatched. This CDR3 is built from 15 residues. CDR3 DNA: TGTGCCAGCAGCTGGAACAGGGGGAGTAATTCACCCCTCCACTTT. Amino acid sequence: CASSWNRGSNSPLHF. Looking up the rest from reference TRBV7-2 and TRBJ1-6 gives the full variable domain: GAGVSQSPSNKVTEKGKDVELRCDPISGHTALYWYRQSLGQGLEFLIYFQGNSAPDKSGLPSDRFSAERTGGSVSTLTIQRTQQEDSAVYLCASSWNRGSNSPLHFGNGTRLTVT.

This chain uses TRBV7-8 with TRBJ1-1; D is perhaps TRBD1 (5 bases). The germline V gene encodes CDR1 SGHVS and CDR2 FQNEAQ. The V end lost 4 bases, the J end lost 1 base, and 10 bases lay between the germline ends. There are 14 residues in the CDR3. In DNA, the CDR3 is TGTGCCAGCAGCTGGGGGGGGGAGAACACTGAAGCTTTCTTT. Translated, it gives CASSWGGENTEAFF.

The chain employs TRBV7-2 and TRBJ1-2; TRBD1 matches 8 bases. Germline V gene data show CDR1 as SGHTA and CDR2 as FQGNSA. This CDR3 comprises 14 residues. After removal of 8 bases from V and 7 bases from J, the junction contained 12 bases not matched to a gene. Here the CDR3 DNA reads TGTGCCAGCCAAAGACTTAACCAGGGGGCTGGCTACACCTTC. Its translation is CASQRLNQGAGYTF.

This chain uses TRBV7-9 with TRBJ1-3; D unresolved. Per germline, CDR1 SEHNR and CDR2 FQNEAQ (reference sequence). Trimming removed 1 base from V and 0 bases from J, with 10 bases in between. The CDR3 totals 16 residues. The CDR3 sequence is CASSLGGRSSGNTIYF. CDR3 in DNA: TGTGCCAGCAGCTTAGGAGGCAGAAGCTCTGGAAACACCATATATTTT.

The J gene is TRBJ1-2, the V gene TRBV12-5; D is perhaps TRBD1 (5 bases). The CDR3 contains 18 residues. V was cut by 0 bases and J by 6 bases, with 23 bases left in between. CDR1 is LGHNT and CDR2 is FRNRAP in the germline V gene. CDR3 nucleotide sequence: TGTGCTAGTGGTTTGGTACGGTTCGGGGGAAAGGCCATTAATGGCTACACCTTC. This encodes CASGLVRFGGKAINGYTF.

The V gene is TRBV4-1, the J gene TRBJ1-5; the D gene is possibly TRBD1 (5 bases). The germline V gene has CDR1 MGHRA and CDR2 YSYEKL. The CDR3 has 13 amino acids. The germline V and J ends were trimmed by 1 base and 9 bases, with 10 bases remaining between them. The CDR3 coding sequence is TGCGCCAGCAGCCAAGGGGGCGCGAGGCCCCAGCATTTT. It encodes CASSQGGARPQHF.

This chain links TRBV27 with TRBJ2-7; possible D gene TRBD1, 6 bases. V lost 8 bases to trimming and J lost 3 bases, with 20 bases between them. The CDR3 spans 15 residues. Germline CDR1 MNHEY, CDR2 SMNVEV (reference sequence). CDR3 amino acids: CASRPRDKGDYEQYF. CDR3 in DNA: TGTGCCAGCCGTCCCCGGGACAAGGGGGACTACGAGCAGTACTTC.

This chain connects TRBV7-2 to TRBJ2-3; 7 nucleotides agree with TRBD2. The CDR3 has 16 residues. V was clipped by 3 bases and J by 4 bases; unmatched bases: 10. Germline lookup yields CDR1 SGHTA and CDR2 FQGNSA. The DNA of the CDR3 is TGTGCCAGCAGCTTCTCTCTGGGGGGGGGTGCAGATACGCAGTATTTT. Its protein product is CASSFSLGGGADTQYF.

This chain links TRBV7-2 with TRBJ1-1; TRBD1 agrees at 9 bases. Germline CDR1 and CDR2: SGHTA and FQGNSA. V trimming: 1 base; J trimming: 5 bases; junction bases outside the gene matches: 8. The CDR3 contains 16 residues. The CDR3 reads CASSLVPTGGQTEAFF. CDR3 sequence (DNA): TGTGCCAGCAGCTTAGTCCCGACAGGGGGGCAAACTGAAGCTTTCTTT.

The gene calls are TRBV29-1 and TRBJ2-3; the match to TRBD1 covers 7 bases. Trimming cost V 7 bases and J 1 base; bases outside gene matches: 2. The germline gives CDR1 SQVTM, CDR2 ANQGSEA. The CDR3 is made up of 12 amino acids. CDR3: CSGDRGTDTQYF. The CDR3 DNA is TGCAGCGGTGACAGGGGCACAGATACGCAGTATTTT.

The rearrangement links TRBV7-6 to TRBJ2-3, with a possible D match to TRBD1 (6 bases). CDR1 and CDR2 (germline): SGHVS, FNYEAQ. V lost 5 bases, J lost 2 bases, and 14 bases lay in between. The CDR3 is 15 amino acids. The CDR3 region is CASSPEWTATDTQYF. CDR3 nucleotides: TGTGCCAGCAGCCCGGAATGGACAGCCACAGATACGCAGTATTTT. Supplemented by reference TRBV7-6 and TRBJ2-3, the full variable domain reads GAGVSQSPRYKVTKRGQDVALRCDPISGHVSLYWYRQALGQGPEFLTYFNYEAQQDKSGLPNDRFSAERPEGSISTLTIQRTEQRDSAMYRCASSPEWTATDTQYFGPGTRLTVL.

The rearrangement uses TRBV11-2 and TRBJ1-5; the D is unclear. Germline loops: CDR1 SGHAT, CDR2 FQNNGV. V was clipped by 1 base and J by 0 bases, with 16 bases between them. The CDR3 extends over 18 amino acids. This CDR3 reads CASSLGGALDASNQPQHF. The CDR3 region has the DNA TGTGCCAGCAGCTTAGGGGGAGCCCTTGATGCTAGCAATCAGCCCCAGCATTTT.

The chain joins TRBV7-2 to TRBJ1-2; TRBD1 might be the D (6 bases). This CDR3 comprises 13 residues. Germline loops: CDR1 SGHTA, CDR2 FQGNSA. The V end was cut by 5 bases, the J end by 11 bases, with 18 bases between. Here the CDR3 reads CASSPTTTGSYTF. The CDR3 nucleotides are TGTGCCAGCAGCCCAACCACCACAGGGAGTTACACCTTC.

The gene calls are TRBV7-9 and TRBJ1-1; D perhaps matches TRBD1 (5 bases). CDR3 length: 14 amino acids. Trimming cost V 5 bases and J 3 bases, with 13 bases left between them. Per the germline V gene, CDR1 is SEHNR and CDR2 is FQNEAQ (reference sequence). DNA for the CDR3: TGTGCCAGCAGCCCCCGGGGGGGGGACACTGAAGCTTTCTTT. Translating it yields CASSPRGGDTEAFF. Filled out from reference TRBV7-9 and TRBJ1-1, the complete variable domain reads DTGVSQNPRHKITKRGQNVTFRCDPISEHNRLYWYRQTLGQGPEFLTYFQNEAQLEKSRLLSDRFSAERPKGSFSTLEIQRTEQGDSAMYLCASSPRGGDTEAFFGQGTRLTVV.

This sequence joins TRBV19 and TRBJ2-1; no reliable D call. The V end was cut by 6 bases, the J end by 0 bases, with 15 bases between. Germline V gene lookup returns CDR1 LNHDA and CDR2 SQIVND (reference sequence). The CDR3 is made up of 16 amino acids. The DNA of the CDR3 is TGTGCCAGTAGACCCTTAATGGTGAGCTCCTACAATGAGCAGTTCTTC. The encoded protein is CASRPLMVSSYNEQFF.

This chain connects TRBV28 to TRBJ1-5, with no clear D. Looked up from germline, CDR1 is MDHEN and CDR2 is SYDVKM. V was trimmed by 3 bases and J by 6 bases, leaving 12 bases between them. This CDR3 spans 14 amino acids. CDR3 sequence (DNA): TGTGCCAGCAGTTTGAGGTTCGAGCGTCAGCCCCAGCATTTT. Its translation: CASSLRFERQPQHF.

Notes on this clone: Other nucleotide sequences in the sample specify the same CDR3. The chain recombines TRBV5-4 with TRBJ2-3; weak D call: TRBD1 (6 bases). The CDR3 is 13 residues long. Trimming stripped 1 base from V and 4 bases from J, with 7 bases between. Germline CDR1 and CDR2: SGHNT and YYREEE (reference sequence). DNA of the CDR3: TGTGCCAGCAGCTTGCAGGGGCCAGATACGCAGTATTTT. As protein: CASSLQGPDTQYF.

This clone was seen once. V usage is TRBV27 and J usage is TRBJ1-2; D is unclear. This CDR3 is built from 15 residues. The germline gives CDR1 MNHEY, CDR2 SMNVEV (reference sequence). Trimming stripped 5 bases from V and 0 bases from J, with 13 bases between. CDR3 sequence reads: CASSLTGSPNYGYTF. CDR3 in DNA: TGTGCCAGCAGTCTCACGGGATCCCCTAACTATGGCTACACCTTC.

The chain links TRBV12-3 or TRBV12-4 to TRBJ1-2, with a weak D call TRBD1 (6 bases). The CDR3 runs 13 residues. V was clipped by 8 bases and J by 3 bases, with 13 bases between them. CDR3: CASLGRGDYGYTF. In DNA, the CDR3 is TGTGCCAGCCTCGGCAGGGGTGACTATGGCTACACCTTC.